These T cell receptor beta chains were read from a single sample in a study of shared clonotypes between healthy human individuals. Assay used: immunoSEQ multiplex PCR; TCRdb lists only in-frame clones, some missing. The sample yields 600,000 to 700,000 clones, around 78% seen once. The source material was memory CD4+ T cells sorted from blood. The receptors originated from a woman between 25 and 40 years old in good health. Both conserved end residues are part of each CDR3.

cdr3_aa	j_call	v_call
CASSPGENYGYTF	TRBJ1-2	TRBV4-2
CASNPDRAGGNQPQHF	TRBJ1-5	TRBV2
CASSLMTAGFSGNTIYF	TRBJ1-3	TRBV7-9
CASSIPGQSKLAGGYEQFF	TRBJ2-1	TRBV2
CASSTRYRGPLGEQYF	TRBJ2-7	TRBV7-9
CASSPSGEQFF	TRBJ2-1	TRBV7-2
CAWSPGAGAADTQYF	TRBJ2-3	TRBV30
CASSAGQRVRTEAFF	TRBJ1-1	TRBV5-8
CASSDGVNSGSFPDTQYF	TRBJ2-3	TRBV2
CASSFQREGFDTQYF	TRBJ2-3	TRBV5-1
CASSHDRDRAQQYF	TRBJ2-7	TRBV14
CASSKGGGRGLTDTQYF	TRBJ2-3	TRBV21-1
CASQPPPKPKQHGNIQYF	TRBJ2-4	TRBV5-1
CASSQEDTGYLDTQYF	TRBJ2-3	TRBV4-2
CASSDGGHGYQPQHF	TRBJ1-5	TRBV6-1
CASSIPSGTFPYEQYF	TRBJ2-7	TRBV19
CASREQEFSYNEQFF	TRBJ2-1	TRBV6-1